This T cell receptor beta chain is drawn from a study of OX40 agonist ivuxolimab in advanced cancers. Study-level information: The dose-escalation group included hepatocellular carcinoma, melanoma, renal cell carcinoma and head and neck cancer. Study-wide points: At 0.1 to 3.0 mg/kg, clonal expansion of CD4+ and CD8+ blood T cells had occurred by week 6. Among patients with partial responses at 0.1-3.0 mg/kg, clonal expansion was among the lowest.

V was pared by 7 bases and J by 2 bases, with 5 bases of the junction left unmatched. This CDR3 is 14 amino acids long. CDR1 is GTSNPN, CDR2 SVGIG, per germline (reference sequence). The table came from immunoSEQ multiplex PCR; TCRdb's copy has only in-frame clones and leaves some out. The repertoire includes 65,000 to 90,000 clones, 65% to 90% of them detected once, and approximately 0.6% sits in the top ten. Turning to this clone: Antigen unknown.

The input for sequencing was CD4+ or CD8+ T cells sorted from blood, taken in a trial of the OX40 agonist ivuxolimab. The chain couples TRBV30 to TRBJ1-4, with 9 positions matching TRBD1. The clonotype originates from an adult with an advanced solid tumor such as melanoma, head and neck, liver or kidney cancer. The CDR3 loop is CASNRGRTNEKLFF. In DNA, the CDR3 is TGTGCCTCTAACAGGGGGCGGACTAATGAAAAACTGTTTTTT.